This T cell receptor beta chain is from a study of blood T cell repertoires in COVID-19. Study details: Specimens from acute and convalescent COVID-19 originated in the United States, Italy and Spain. T cells, B-cell-depleted T cells, or PBMCs provided the cDNA or gDNA that served as material.

How the authors handled the data: From reference gene primer amplification, estimates of nucleated cell counts were derived. The table came from immunoSEQ multiplex PCR; TCRdb's copy has only in-frame clones and leaves some out. That table furnishes V, J and clone size, whereas the DNA furnished D and trimming. Of around 100,000 clones in the sample, 87% are singletons; the top ten hold about 6.9%. Unmatched junction bases numbered 5, after V lost 5 bases and J lost 2 bases. The CDR3 loop spans 14 amino acids. Germline CDR1 and CDR2: SEHNR and FQNEAQ (reference sequence). The chain is built from TRBV7-9 and TRBJ2-7, with 8 bases fitting TRBD1. The material sequenced was peripheral blood. This sequence was found in a man aged 25-45 years in a cohort sampled during active COVID-19. CDR3 amino acids: CASSLRQGPYEQYF. As DNA, the CDR3 is TGTGCCAGCAGCCTTCGACAGGGGCCCTACGAGCAGTACTTC. The full variable domain, in which reference TRBV7-9 and TRBJ2-7 provide the parts outside the CDR3, is DTGVSQNPRHKITKRGQNVTFRCDPISEHNRLYWYRQTLGQGPEFLTYFQNEAQLEKSRLLSDRFSAERPKGSFSTLEIQRTEQGDSAMYLCASSLRQGPYEQYFGPGTRLTVT.